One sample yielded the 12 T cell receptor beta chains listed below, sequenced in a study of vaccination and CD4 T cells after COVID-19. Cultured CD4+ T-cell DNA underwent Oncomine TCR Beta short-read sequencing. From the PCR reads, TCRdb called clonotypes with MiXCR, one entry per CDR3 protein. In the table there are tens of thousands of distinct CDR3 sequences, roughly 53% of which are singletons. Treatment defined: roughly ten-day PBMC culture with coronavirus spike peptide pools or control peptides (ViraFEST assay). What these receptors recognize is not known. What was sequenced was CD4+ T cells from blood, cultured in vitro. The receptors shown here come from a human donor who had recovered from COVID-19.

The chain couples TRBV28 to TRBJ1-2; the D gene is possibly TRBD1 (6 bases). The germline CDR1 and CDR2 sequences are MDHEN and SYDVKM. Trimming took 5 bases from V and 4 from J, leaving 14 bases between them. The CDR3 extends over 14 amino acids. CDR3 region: CASSPTGHSYGYTF. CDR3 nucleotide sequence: TGTGCCAGCAGTCCCACGGGACATAGCTATGGCTACACCTTC.

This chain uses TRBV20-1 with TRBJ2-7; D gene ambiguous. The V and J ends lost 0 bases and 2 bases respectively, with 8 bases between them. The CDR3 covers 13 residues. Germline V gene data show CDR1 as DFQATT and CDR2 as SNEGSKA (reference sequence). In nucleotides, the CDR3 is TGCAGTGCTAGAGAGGGAATGGCCTACGAGCAGTACTTC. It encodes CSAREGMAYEQYF.

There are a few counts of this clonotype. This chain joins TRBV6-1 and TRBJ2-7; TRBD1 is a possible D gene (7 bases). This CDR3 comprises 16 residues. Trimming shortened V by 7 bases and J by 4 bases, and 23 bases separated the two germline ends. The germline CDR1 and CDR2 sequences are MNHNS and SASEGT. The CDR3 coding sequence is TGTGCCAGCACCAGACAGGGCGGTAGCGGCGATTACGAGCAGTACTTC. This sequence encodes CASTRQGGSGDYEQYF.

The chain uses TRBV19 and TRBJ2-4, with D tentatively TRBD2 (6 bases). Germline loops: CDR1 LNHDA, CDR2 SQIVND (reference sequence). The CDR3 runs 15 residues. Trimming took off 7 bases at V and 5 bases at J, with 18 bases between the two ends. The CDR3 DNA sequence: TGTGCCAGTAAGTCGACCGGGGGTACGGAAAACATTCAGTACTTC. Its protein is CASKSTGGTENIQYF.

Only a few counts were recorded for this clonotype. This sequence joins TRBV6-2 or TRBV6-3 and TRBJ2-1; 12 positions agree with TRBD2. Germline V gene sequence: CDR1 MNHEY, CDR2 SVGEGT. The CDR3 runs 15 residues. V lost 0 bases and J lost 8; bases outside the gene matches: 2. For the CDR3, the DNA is TGTGCCAGCAGTTACTCGCTAGCGGGGGGGCATGAGCAGTTCTTC. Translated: CASSYSLAGGHEQFF.

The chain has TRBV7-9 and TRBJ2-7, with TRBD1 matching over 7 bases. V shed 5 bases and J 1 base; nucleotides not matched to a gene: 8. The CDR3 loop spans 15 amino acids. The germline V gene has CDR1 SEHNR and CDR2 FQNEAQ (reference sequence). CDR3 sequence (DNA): TGTGCCAGCAGCCCGGGACAGTCTAGGTCCTACGAGCAGTACTTC. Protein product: CASSPGQSRSYEQYF.

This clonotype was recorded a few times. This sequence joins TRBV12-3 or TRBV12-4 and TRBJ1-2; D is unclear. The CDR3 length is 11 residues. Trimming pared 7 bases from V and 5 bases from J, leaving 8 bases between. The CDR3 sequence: CASTSAYGYTF. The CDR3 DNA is TGTGCCAGCACATCCGCATATGGCTACACCTTC.

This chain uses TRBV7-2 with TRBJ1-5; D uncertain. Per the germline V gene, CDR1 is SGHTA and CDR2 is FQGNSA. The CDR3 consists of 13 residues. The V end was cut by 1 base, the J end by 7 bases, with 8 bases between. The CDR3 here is CASSLEHRQPQHF. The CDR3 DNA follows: TGTGCCAGCAGCTTAGAACACCGACAGCCCCAGCATTTT.

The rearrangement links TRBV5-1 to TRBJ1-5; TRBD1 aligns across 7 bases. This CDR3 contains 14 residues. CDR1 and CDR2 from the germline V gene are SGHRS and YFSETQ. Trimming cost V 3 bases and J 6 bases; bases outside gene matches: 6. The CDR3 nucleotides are TGCGCCAGCAGCTCACAGGGGTTAGGTCAGCCCCAGCATTTT. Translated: CASSSQGLGQPQHF.

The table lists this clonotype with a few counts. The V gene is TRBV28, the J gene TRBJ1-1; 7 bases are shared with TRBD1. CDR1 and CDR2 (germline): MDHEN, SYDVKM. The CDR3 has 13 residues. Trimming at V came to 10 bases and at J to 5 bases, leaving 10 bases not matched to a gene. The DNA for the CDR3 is TGTGCCACCAATCCAGGGGGATGGACTGAAGCTTTCTTT. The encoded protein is CATNPGGWTEAFF.

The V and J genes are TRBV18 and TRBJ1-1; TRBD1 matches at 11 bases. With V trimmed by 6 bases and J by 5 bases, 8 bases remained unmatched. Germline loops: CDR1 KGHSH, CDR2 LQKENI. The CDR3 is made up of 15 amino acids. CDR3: CASSPDRGRGTEAFF. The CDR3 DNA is TGTGCCAGCTCTCCGGACAGGGGGCGTGGAACTGAAGCTTTCTTT.

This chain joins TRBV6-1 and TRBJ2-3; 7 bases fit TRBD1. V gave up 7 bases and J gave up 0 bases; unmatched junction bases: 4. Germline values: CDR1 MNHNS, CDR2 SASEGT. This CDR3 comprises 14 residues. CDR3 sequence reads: CASKRGHSTDTQYF. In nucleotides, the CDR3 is TGTGCCAGCAAAAGGGGGCATAGCACAGATACGCAGTATTTT.